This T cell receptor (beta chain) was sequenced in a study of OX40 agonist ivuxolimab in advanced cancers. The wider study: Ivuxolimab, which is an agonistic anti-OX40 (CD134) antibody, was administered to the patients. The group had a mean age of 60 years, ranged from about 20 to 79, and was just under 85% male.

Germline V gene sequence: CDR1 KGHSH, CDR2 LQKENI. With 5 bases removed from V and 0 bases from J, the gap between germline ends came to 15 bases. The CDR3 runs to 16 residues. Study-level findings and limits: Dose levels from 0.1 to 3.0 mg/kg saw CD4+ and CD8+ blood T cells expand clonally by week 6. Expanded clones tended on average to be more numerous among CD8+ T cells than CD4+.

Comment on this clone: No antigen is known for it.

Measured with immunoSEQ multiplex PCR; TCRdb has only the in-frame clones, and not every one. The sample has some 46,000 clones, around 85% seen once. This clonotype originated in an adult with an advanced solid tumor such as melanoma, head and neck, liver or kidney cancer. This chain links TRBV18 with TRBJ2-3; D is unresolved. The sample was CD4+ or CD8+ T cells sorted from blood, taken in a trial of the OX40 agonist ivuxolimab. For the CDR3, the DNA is TGTGCCAGCTCATCCGTAGGTCAGGTCAGCACAGATACGCAGTATTTT. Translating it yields CASSSVGQVSTDTQYF.